This T cell receptor beta chain was captured in a study of control samples from healthy donors and cancer patients. Looked up from germline, CDR1 is MNHNY and CDR2 is SVGAGI (reference sequence). Trimming removed 6 bases from V and 9 bases from J, with 18 bases in between. CDR3 length: 13 amino acids. Clones were read by immunoSEQ multiplex PCR, and TCRdb kept only the in-frame ones, dropping some. The profile shows about 89,000 clones, roughly 86% of them singletons. The rearrangement joins TRBV6-6 to TRBJ2-7, with D possibly being TRBD2 (6 bases). The receptor was isolated from a man under 40 in good health. Material for sequencing was blood. The CDR3 spells CASSGGDKAGQYF. CDR3 sequence (DNA): TGTGCCAGCAGCGGGGGAGACAAGGCTGGGCAGTACTTC.